Listed here are 20 T cell receptor beta chains from one sample, sequenced in a study of T cells in Graves' hyperthyroidism and ophthalmopathy. RNA transcripts provided the source from which TCR beta CDR3 regions were amplified. Using the HTBI primer set, a first-round RT-PCR was run on the TCR CDR3. Via MiXCR, TCRdb re-called the multiplex PCR reads, giving one row per CDR3 protein. The sample holds under 400,000 distinct CDR3 sequences, around a sixth seen once. The sequencing sample was made of blood. These receptors were obtained from a woman in her 50s with Graves' hyperthyroidism.

This clonotype was seen at least ten times. The chain has TRBV30 and TRBJ2-7, with a possible D match to TRBD1 (6 bases). Germline V lookup: CDR1 GTSNPN, CDR2 SVGIG (reference sequence). The length of the CDR3 is 13 residues. The ends were cut back, 2 bases at V and 4 bases at J, with 12 bases in the middle. This chain's CDR3 is CAWSTKQGYEQYV. The CDR3 bases are TGTGCCTGGAGTACTAAACAGGGATACGAGCAGTACGTC.

In this sample, this clonotype turned up a few times. The chain combines TRBV10-2 with TRBJ1-5; D gene uncertain. V shed 4 bases and J shed 3 bases, with 13 bases lying between them. The CDR3 loop spans 15 amino acids. Germline assignment: CDR1 WSHSY and CDR2 SAAADI. CDR3 coding DNA: TGCGCCAGCAGTGGGTCAGACGGGATCAATCAGCCCCAGCATTTT. Translated: CASSGSDGINQPQHF.

This clonotype was recorded at least ten times. CDR3 in amino acids: CASSVRDDGYTF. The CDR3 DNA reads TGTGCCAGCAGTGTACGGGACGATGGCTACACCTTC. This sequence joins TRBV2 and TRBJ1-2; possible D gene TRBD1, 5 bases. This CDR3 has 12 amino acids. V was cut by 4 bases and J by 6 bases, with 9 bases left in between. Per germline, CDR1 SNHLY and CDR2 FYNNEI.

The chain joins TRBV20-1 to TRBJ2-3; perhaps TRBD2 as D (5 bases). The CDR3 sequence is 11 residues long. Trimming removed 7 bases from V and 6 bases from J, with 11 bases in between. Looked up from germline, CDR1 is DFQATT and CDR2 is SNEGSKA (reference sequence). CDR3 in DNA: TGCAGTGGGGAGCTGAGGGATACGCAGTATTTT. It yields the protein CSGELRDTQYF.

This clonotype was detected only a few times. The chain recombines TRBV3-1 with TRBJ1-6, with D possibly TRBD1 on 5 matching bases. This CDR3 region has 15 residues. Germline loops: CDR1 LGHDT, CDR2 YNNKEL (reference sequence). Deletions cut 4 bases from V and 10 bases from J, with 17 bases between. The CDR3 reads CASSPEPGLESPLHF. The CDR3 nucleotides read TGTGCCAGCAGCCCCGAGCCAGGGTTAGAGTCACCCCTCCACTTT.

The table lists this clonotype with many counts. The chain uses TRBV6-6 and TRBJ2-7; D is uncertain. The CDR3 totals 13 residues. V was clipped by 0 bases and J by 5 bases, with 8 bases between them. Germline V gene data show CDR1 as MNHNY and CDR2 as SVGAGI (reference sequence). CDR3 protein: CASSYSGQDEQYF. The DNA for the CDR3 is TGTGCCAGCAGTTACTCAGGCCAGGACGAGCAGTACTTC.

This clonotype was detected ten times or more. This chain joins TRBV30 and TRBJ1-1; D uncertain. Trimming cost V 5 bases and J 6 bases, with 7 bases left between them. Per germline, CDR1 GTSNPN and CDR2 SVGIG (reference sequence). The length of the CDR3 is 10 residues. The CDR3 bases are TGTGCCTGGGGGCAGTCTGAAGCTTTCTTT. It yields the protein CAWGQSEAFF. The whole variable domain, filled in from reference TRBV30 and TRBJ1-1, reads SQTIHQWPATLVQPVGSPLSLECTVEGTSNPNLYWYRQAAGRGLQLLFYSVGIGQISSEVPQNLSASRPQDRQFILSSKKLLLSDSGFYLCAWGQSEAFFGQGTRLTVV.

There are many counts of this clonotype. The J gene is TRBJ2-7, the V gene TRBV11-2, with D possibly being TRBD2 (5 bases). The CDR3 extends over 15 amino acids. Trimming took off 1 base at V and 1 base at J, with 11 bases between the two ends. Germline assignment: CDR1 SGHAT and CDR2 FQNNGV. CDR3 nucleotide sequence: TGTGCCAGCAGCTTAGGCCCTACTAGTTCCTACGAGCAGTACTTC. It encodes CASSLGPTSSYEQYF.

This clonotype came up many times. This sequence joins TRBV15 and TRBJ1-5, with D possibly matching TRBD1 (5 bases). Germline V gene data show CDR1 as LNHNV and CDR2 as YYDKDF (reference sequence). This CDR3 contains 15 residues. V shed 5 bases and J shed 7 bases, with 18 bases lying between them. CDR3 protein: CATSRGDGTRQPQHF. For the CDR3, the DNA is TGTGCCACCAGCCGGGGGGACGGGACGCGGCAGCCCCAGCATTTT.

This clonotype was detected ten times or more. CDR3 sequence (DNA): TGTGCCAGCACCCTGTTCACTAGCGGGAGAGACGAGCAGTACTTC. Its protein product is CASTLFTSGRDEQYF. This sequence joins TRBV6-2 or TRBV6-3 and TRBJ2-7; 11 bases map to TRBD2. J lost 5 bases, V lost 7 bases, and 10 bases had no gene match. From germline, CDR1 is MNHEY and CDR2 SVGEGT. CDR3 length: 15 amino acids.

This clonotype was observed many times. The rearrangement links TRBV3-1 to TRBJ2-1; D might be TRBD2 (5 bases). Germline-derived CDR1 and CDR2 are LGHDT and YNNKEL (reference sequence). CDR3 length: 15 residues. V was cut by 2 bases and J by 9 bases, with 17 bases left in between. The CDR3 DNA is TGTGCCAGCAGCCAATATAATGAGGGTTATGGTGAGCAGTTCTTC. It encodes CASSQYNEGYGEQFF.

V usage is TRBV29-1 and J usage is TRBJ2-2; TRBD1 matches 8 bases. Trimming at V came to 7 bases and at J to 6 bases, leaving 13 bases not matched to a gene. Germline V gene data show CDR1 as SQVTM and CDR2 as ANQGSEA. This CDR3 has 15 residues. The CDR3 nucleotides read TGCAGCGCGTACGGACAGGGTTCCAGACCCGGGGAGCTGTTTTTT. This encodes CSAYGQGSRPGELFF.

At least ten counts were recorded for this clonotype. V and J are TRBV29-1 and TRBJ2-7; a weak D match, TRBD1 (5 bases). CDR1 and CDR2 from the germline V gene are SQVTM and ANQGSEA. With 7 bases removed from V and 1 base from J, the gap between germline ends came to 11 bases. The length of the CDR3 is 12 residues. CDR3 DNA sequence: TGCAGCGGCCTGACAGATTCCTACGAGCAGTACTTC. Residues: CSGLTDSYEQYF.

A remark on this clonotype: An end of the junction does not agree with germline; a read error may underlie this. The V and J genes are TRBV7-9 and TRBJ2-1; 12 bases are a match to TRBD2. Looked up from germline, CDR1 is SEHNR and CDR2 is FQNEAQ (reference sequence). The CDR3 totals 18 residues. The CDR3 coding sequence is TGTGCCAGCAGCTCGAGGACTAGCGGGATGGGGGATGACAATGAGCGGTTCTTC. This translates into CASSSRTSGMGDDNERFF.

This clonotype occurred many times. The chain links TRBV5-1 to TRBJ1-1; D is possibly TRBD1 (5 bases). This CDR3 has 15 amino acids. Germline V gives CDR1 SGHRS, CDR2 YFSETQ. The V and J ends lost 0 bases and 1 base respectively, with 10 bases between them. The CDR3 DNA reads as TGCGCCAGCAGCTTGGGCGGGCAGGGGAACACTGAAGCTTTCTTT. It yields the protein CASSLGGQGNTEAFF.

This clonotype was seen a handful of times. This chain links TRBV16 with TRBJ1-1; D not certain. This CDR3 has 16 residues. V gave up 2 bases and J gave up 1 base, with 14 bases separating them. Germline V gene lookup returns CDR1 KGHSY and CDR2 FQNENV. The CDR3 reads CASSQMALDGNTEAFF. The DNA for the CDR3 is TGTGCCAGCAGCCAAATGGCCCTGGACGGGAACACTGAAGCTTTCTTT.

In this sample, this clonotype turned up a few times. The CDR3, as DNA: TGTGCCAGCAGCTACGACAGGGCCGGAAACACCATATATTTT. It is translated as CASSYDRAGNTIYF. This chain joins TRBV5-4 and TRBJ1-3, with TRBD1 matching over 7 bases. This CDR3 contains 14 residues. Germline values: CDR1 SGHNT, CDR2 YYREEE (reference sequence). After removal of 3 bases from V and 4 bases from J, the junction contained 4 bases not matched to a gene.

The table lists this clonotype with many counts. The chain recombines TRBV20-1 with TRBJ2-3; 7 bases map to TRBD1. Germline values: CDR1 DFQATT, CDR2 SNEGSKA (reference sequence). Trimming cost V 3 bases and J 2 bases; bases outside gene matches: 8. The CDR3 spans 15 residues. The CDR3 reads CSARGTDQFTDTQYF. The CDR3 DNA follows: TGCAGTGCTAGGGGGACAGACCAATTCACAGATACGCAGTATTTT.

The chain employs TRBV5-5 and TRBJ1-1; 8 bases agree with TRBD1. The CDR3 runs 13 residues. J was trimmed by 5 bases and V by 5 bases; bases with no gene match: 5. Germline assignment: CDR1 SGHKS and CDR2 YYEKEE (reference sequence). The CDR3 nucleotides are TGTGCCAGCAGGTCAGGGGGCGCGACTGAAGCTTTCTTT. Protein sequence: CASRSGGATEAFF.

This clonotype appeared once. Being one base from a much bigger clone, this may be a read error. The V call is TRBV12-3 or TRBV12-4, the J call TRBJ2-7; possible D gene TRBD1, 6 bases. The CDR3 length is 15 residues. Trimming pared 4 bases from V and 2 bases from J, leaving 15 bases between. This CDR3 is CASSSFRGFPYEQYV. In DNA, the CDR3 is TGTGCCAGCAGTTCGTTTAGGGGGTTTCCCTACGAGCAGTACGTC.